These 27 T cell receptor beta chains were all obtained from the same sample, sequenced in a study of CD8+ T cells in alopecia areata. Specified treatment: oral pan-JAK inhibitor, 5-10 mg twice daily. Sequencing used cDNA as its template, made by extracting RNA and reverse transcribing it. Generated by immunoSEQ multiplex PCR, the TCRdb table keeps only in-frame clones and is missing some. The sample records under 350,000 clones, roughly 64% being singletons. The sequencing used CD4+ T cells sorted from blood, collected at week 24, from a patient treated with tofacitinib. The receptors shown here come from a human donor with alopecia areata.

V gene TRBV9 combines with J gene TRBJ2-1; no firm D call. The CDR3 sequence is 14 residues long. The germline V gene encodes CDR1 SGDLS and CDR2 YYNGEE. Trimming removed 0 bases at V and 0 bases at J, with 4 bases between. CDR3 sequence (DNA): TGTGCCAGCAGCGTAGGAATCTCCTACAATGAGCAGTTCTTC. Its translation: CASSVGISYNEQFF.

This clone has a handful of counts. The chain recombines TRBV7-9 with TRBJ2-1, with 15 bases fitting TRBD2. The CDR3 contains 17 residues. Trimming removed 10 bases from V and 1 base from J; junction bases left unmatched: 8. CDR1 and CDR2 (germline): SEHNR, FQNEAQ (reference sequence). CDR3: CATSGTSGGYSYNEQFF. CDR3 bases: TGTGCCACCTCAGGGACTAGCGGGGGGTATTCCTACAATGAGCAGTTCTTC. Combining the CDR3 with reference TRBV7-9 and TRBJ2-1 gives the whole variable domain DTGVSQNPRHKITKRGQNVTFRCDPISEHNRLYWYRQTLGQGPEFLTYFQNEAQLEKSRLLSDRFSAERPKGSFSTLEIQRTEQGDSAMYLCATSGTSGGYSYNEQFFGPGTRLTVL.

This clone was seen only a few times. The CDR3 is CASSPQTGGVDTIYF. The DNA for the CDR3 is TGCGCCAGCAGTCCCCAGACAGGGGGAGTAGACACCATATATTTT. The chain is built from TRBV23-1 and TRBJ1-3; 9 bases match TRBD1. TRBV23-1 is labeled an ORF, and its function is uncertain. The length of the CDR3 is 15 residues. V shed 4 bases and J 8 bases; nucleotides not matched to a gene: 9.

This chain links TRBV29-1 with TRBJ1-1; a weak D match, TRBD1 (6 bases). Germline loops: CDR1 SQVTM, CDR2 ANQGSEA. V was shortened by 0 bases and J by 1 base, with 15 bases between the two germline ends. This CDR3 contains 16 residues. The CDR3 DNA reads as TGCAGCGTTGAAGATCTGGCGAGGGGGAGGAACACTGAAGCTTTCTTT. Its translation is CSVEDLARGRNTEAFF. Full variable domain (rest looked up from reference TRBV29-1 and TRBJ1-1): SAVISQKPSRDICQRGTSLTIQCQVDSQVTMMFWYRQQPGQSLTLIATANQGSEATYESGFVIDKFPISRPNLTFSTLTVSNMSPEDSSIYLCSVEDLARGRNTEAFFGQGTRLTVV.

The CDR3 sequence is CASSAARGGTYNEQFF. CDR3 coding DNA: TGTGCCAGCAGTGCCGCGAGGGGGGGCACCTACAATGAGCAGTTCTTC. The chain combines TRBV27 with TRBJ2-1; TRBD2 is a possible D gene (7 bases). CDR1 and CDR2 from the germline V gene are MNHEY and SMNVEV (reference sequence). The CDR3 loop spans 16 amino acids. Trimming cost V 5 bases and J 2 bases, with 16 bases left between them.

The chain carries TRBV30 and TRBJ2-2; D is uncertain. This CDR3 is built from 13 residues. Germline CDR1 is GTSNPN and CDR2 is SVGIG (reference sequence). Trimming left V 1 base short and J 2 bases short, with 5 bases between. The CDR3 nucleotides read TGTGCCTGGAGTGCGAGAAACACCGGGGAGCTGTTTTTT. It encodes CAWSARNTGELFF.

The chain uses TRBV2 and TRBJ2-1, with D uncertain. With 4 bases removed from V and 0 bases from J, the gap between germline ends came to 7 bases. The CDR3 consists of 14 residues. The germline gives CDR1 SNHLY, CDR2 FYNNEI. The CDR3 DNA sequence: TGTGCCAGCAGTGCGACTGACTCCTACAATGAGCAGTTCTTC. As protein: CASSATDSYNEQFF.

The V and J genes are TRBV29-1 and TRBJ2-2; D uncertain. V gave up 7 bases and J gave up 3 bases, with 18 bases separating them. The CDR3 spans 15 residues. Germline V gene lookup returns CDR1 SQVTM and CDR2 ANQGSEA. The chain's CDR3 is CSARTALQDTGELFF. Here the CDR3 DNA reads TGCAGCGCCCGGACGGCTCTCCAGGACACCGGGGAGCTGTTTTTT.

J is TRBJ1-1 and V is TRBV2, with 9 bases lining up with TRBD1. Germline V gene lookup returns CDR1 SNHLY and CDR2 FYNNEI. The CDR3 has 14 amino acids. The V and J ends lost 3 bases and 7 bases, in that order; junction bases with no gene match: 6. The DNA of the CDR3 is TGTGCCAGCAGTGAGGACAGGGGTTTTGGTGAAGCTTTCTTT. Encoded protein: CASSEDRGFGEAFF.

This clone was detected once. The chain is built from TRBV5-1 and TRBJ2-1; D is perhaps TRBD2 (6 bases). CDR3 size: 15 residues. V was trimmed by 4 bases and J by 4 bases, leaving 15 bases between them. Germline loops: CDR1 SGHRS, CDR2 YFSETQ. CDR3 sequence reads: CASSMGLAVYNEQFF. CDR3 bases: TGCGCCAGCAGCATGGGACTCGCTGTATACAATGAGCAGTTCTTC.

This clone was found once. At one end the junction does not follow the germline gene, possibly because of a read error. The CDR3 loop reads CASSGQVKRF. The DNA of the CDR3 is TGTGCCAGCAGTGGACAGGTCAAACGCTTC. The chain uses TRBV9 and TRBJ1-2; 7 nucleotides line up with TRBD1. This CDR3 has 10 residues. Germline CDR1 and CDR2: SGDLS and YYNGEE.

This clone was counted a single time. The chain carries TRBV30 and TRBJ2-1; the D is unclear. The V and J ends lost 1 base and 6 bases respectively, with 10 bases between them. The CDR3 covers 13 residues. Looked up from germline, CDR1 is GTSNPN and CDR2 is SVGIG (reference sequence). The chain's CDR3 is CAWSGEVLNEQFF. Written as DNA, the CDR3 is TGTGCCTGGAGTGGGGAAGTCCTCAATGAGCAGTTCTTC.

The chain joins TRBV5-1 to TRBJ2-7; D is perhaps TRBD1 or TRBD2 (6 bases each). Germline CDR1 reads SGHRS; CDR2 reads YFSETQ. CDR3 size: 14 residues. The V end lost 2 bases, the J end lost 5 bases, and 14 bases lay between the germline ends. CDR3 residues: CASSFERGDHEQYF. In DNA, the CDR3 is TGCGCCAGCAGCTTCGAGAGGGGGGACCACGAGCAGTACTTC.

CDR3 nucleotide sequence: TGTGCCAGCAGCTCCCTTGCCGGGACAGGGGCGGGACCCCTCCACTTT. It codes for CASSSLAGTGAGPLHF. The chain uses TRBV7-9 and TRBJ1-6; 10 positions agree with TRBD1. Losses at the gene ends were 4 bases for V and 12 bases for J; bases not matched to a gene: 12. Germline V gene lookup returns CDR1 SEHNR and CDR2 FQNEAQ (reference sequence). The CDR3 is 16 amino acids.

The rearrangement joins TRBV27 to TRBJ2-5, with D perhaps assigned TRBD1 or TRBD2 (5 bases each). Germline CDR1 is MNHEY and CDR2 is SMNVEV (reference sequence). Deletions cut 5 bases from V and 5 bases from J, with 15 bases between. This CDR3 has 14 residues. The CDR3 here is CASSPWDLRETQYF. For the CDR3, the DNA is TGTGCCAGCAGTCCCTGGGACCTCCGGGAGACCCAGTACTTC.

The chain joins TRBV19 to TRBJ1-5, with D perhaps TRBD1 (6 bases). The CDR3 loop spans 11 amino acids. Deletions cut 8 bases from V and 6 bases from J, with 8 bases between. From germline, CDR1 is LNHDA and CDR2 SQIVND (reference sequence). The DNA of the CDR3 is TGTGCCAGTGGCAGGGGTCAGCCCCAGCATTTT. As protein: CASGRGQPQHF.

This clone came up a few times. V and J are TRBV5-1 and TRBJ2-5, with D tentatively TRBD2 (6 bases). CDR1 and CDR2 from the germline V gene are SGHRS and YFSETQ. This CDR3 is built from 15 residues. V shed 4 bases and J shed 7 bases, with 20 bases lying between them. The CDR3 DNA follows: TGCGCCAGCAGCCCCAGGACTAACAGCCCCGGGACCCAGTACTTC. Amino acids: CASSPRTNSPGTQYF.

This chain uses TRBV5-4 with TRBJ2-6; D uncertain. The germline V gene has CDR1 SGHNT and CDR2 YYREEE (reference sequence). Trimming cost V 0 bases and J 0 bases, with 7 bases left between them. The CDR3 totals 16 residues. Written as DNA, the CDR3 is TGTGCCAGCAGCTTGGCGATCATCTCTGGGGCCAACGTCCTGACTTTC. This translates into CASSLAIISGANVLTF.

The chain couples TRBV7-9 to TRBJ1-1; D may be TRBD1 (5 bases). CDR3 size: 15 residues. The V and J ends lost 1 base and 1 base respectively, with 10 bases between them. Looked up from germline, CDR1 is SEHNR and CDR2 is FQNEAQ (reference sequence). The CDR3 coding sequence is TGTGCCAGCAGCTTAGTTGGACAAAAGAACACTGAAGCTTTCTTT. Residues: CASSLVGQKNTEAFF.

The chain joins TRBV5-1 to TRBJ2-3; 11 bases agree with TRBD1. The germline V gene has CDR1 SGHRS and CDR2 YFSETQ. This CDR3 region has 15 residues. With 2 bases clipped from V and 4 bases from J, the junction kept 3 bases outside the gene matches. As DNA, the CDR3 is TGCGCCAGCAGCTTCAGGACAGGGGGCCCAGATACGCAGTATTTT. Its protein is CASSFRTGGPDTQYF.

This chain joins TRBV9 and TRBJ1-6; 10 nucleotides match TRBD1. The CDR3 loop spans 15 amino acids. Trimming took 0 bases from V and 9 from J; bases not matched to a gene: 3. Germline-derived CDR1 and CDR2 are SGDLS and YYNGEE. CDR3 in amino acids: CASSVGTGGGSPLHF. CDR3 nucleotide sequence: TGTGCCAGCAGCGTAGGGACAGGGGGTGGTTCACCCCTCCACTTT. The complete variable domain, with remaining parts taken from reference TRBV9 and TRBJ1-6, reads DSGVTQTPKHLITATGQRVTLRCSPRSGDLSVYWYQQSLDQGLQFLIQYYNGEERAKGNILERFSAQQFPDLHSELNLSSLELGDSALYFCASSVGTGGGSPLHFGNGTRLTVT.

The V and J genes are TRBV6-5 and TRBJ1-5; the D is unclear. V was clipped by 0 bases and J by 2 bases, with 8 bases between them. This CDR3 is 15 amino acids long. Germline CDR1 MNHEY, CDR2 SVGAGI. CDR3 in DNA: TGTGCCAGCAGTTACTCGAAGTTGGGCAATCAGCCCCAGCATTTT. The encoded protein is CASSYSKLGNQPQHF.

This chain connects TRBV6-5 to TRBJ2-3; D perhaps matches TRBD1 (5 bases). Germline V gene sequence: CDR1 MNHEY, CDR2 SVGAGI. The CDR3 is made up of 13 amino acids. The V and J ends lost 6 bases and 3 bases respectively, with 10 bases between them. The CDR3 bases are TGTGCCAGCAGCATCCAGGGAACAGATACGCAGTATTTT. It is translated as CASSIQGTDTQYF.

This clone showed up just a few times. This chain uses TRBV9 with TRBJ2-1, with TRBD1 identical over 10 bases. The CDR3 extends over 15 amino acids. Germline V gene lookup returns CDR1 SGDLS and CDR2 YYNGEE. V lost 1 base, J lost 10 bases, and 8 bases stayed unmatched. The CDR3, as DNA: TGTGCCAGCAGCGTAATTGGGACAGGGGAAGGGGAGCAGTTCTTC. Amino acids: CASSVIGTGEGEQFF.

This chain joins TRBV7-2 and TRBJ2-7; 7 bases match TRBD1. CDR3 length: 16 amino acids. Germline CDR1 is SGHTA and CDR2 is FQGNSA. V gave up 0 bases and J gave up 0 bases; unmatched junction bases: 5. The CDR3 reads CASSLAGTESSYEQYF. The CDR3 DNA reads TGTGCCAGCAGCTTAGCCGGGACAGAGAGCTCCTACGAGCAGTACTTC. The complete variable domain, with remaining parts taken from reference TRBV7-2 and TRBJ2-7, reads GAGVSQSPSNKVTEKGKDVELRCDPISGHTALYWYRQSLGQGLEFLIYFQGNSAPDKSGLPSDRFSAERTGGSVSTLTIQRTQQEDSAVYLCASSLAGTESSYEQYFGPGTRLTVT.

This chain links TRBV21-1 with TRBJ1-1; the table names TRBD1, a call not compared with the DNA. TRBV21-1 is shown as a pseudogene. This CDR3 has 16 residues. Written as DNA, the CDR3 is TGTGCCAGCAGCTTGACGGGACAGGGGAGAGAGACTGAAGCTTTCTTT. Encoded protein: CASSLTGQGRETEAFF.

The chain is built from TRBV7-6 and TRBJ2-5; TRBD1 might be the D (5 bases). CDR1 and CDR2 (germline): SGHVS, FNYEAQ. The CDR3 runs to 14 residues. Trimming cost V 3 bases and J 2 bases, with 10 bases left between them. The DNA for the CDR3 is TGTGCCAGCAGCTTGATAGACAGTCAAGAGACCCAGTACTTC. Its protein is CASSLIDSQETQYF. The whole variable domain, remainder taken from reference TRBV7-6 and TRBJ2-5, is GAGVSQSPRYKVTKRGQDVALRCDPISGHVSLYWYRQALGQGPEFLTYFNYEAQQDKSGLPNDRFSAERPEGSISTLTIQRTEQRDSAMYRCASSLIDSQETQYFGPGTRLLVL.